The source of this T cell receptor beta chain is a study of T cell responses to AZD1222 COVID-19 vaccine (dated by TCRdb to about 2021). Study-level background: Because spike-specific TCR depth and breadth did not differ between the two schedules, AZD1222 recipients who got a second dose at roughly 4 weeks were pooled with those who got a second dose at roughly 12 weeks. TCR sequencing covered some 250 trial participants: 207 given two doses of AZD1222 and 26 given two doses of MenACWY control vaccine. Trial participants were enrolled by age into 18-55, 56-69 and 70-plus year subgroups, with approximately 150, 28 and 58 TCR-sequenced participants respectively.

Overall results and qualifications from the work: Because no day 14 peak-response samples were available, repertoires were characterized only after the peak T cell response. The 56-69-year group was small, and its depth increase did not reach significance, likely because of low power. Participants were mostly white British, with more females than males. The authors suggested clonal diversity may have been underestimated. Vaccine-associated CD4 TCRs spanned the whole spike protein, with dominant responses in regions 160-218 and 743-854. After two AZD1222 doses, both the breadth and the depth of spike-specific TCRs were significantly higher than at day 0 and than in MenACWY recipients. Nearly half of unique spike-specific TCRs reportedly recognized epitopes outside regions mutated in the B.1.351 and B.1.1.7 variants. Conclusions about previously exposed vaccinees were limited because only five to seven AZD1222 recipients were SARS-CoV-2 seropositive at baseline.

The germline V gene (reference sequence) yields LNHDA for CDR1 and SQIVND for CDR2. From V the trimming removes 11 bases and from J it removes 0 bases, while the gene matches leave 9 bases of the junction unaccounted for. The CDR3 has 14 amino acids, counting the end cysteine and phenylalanine. The sequence is cut down to CDR3 DNA, 42 bases in frame from base 1. About this clone: The specificity of this receptor is unknown. The input lacks base qualities; no much larger clone sits a single base away.

The time point label, as the study defines it: baseline before first vaccination. Samples from vaccinated people were obtained from the UK trials COV001 and COV002, which included a single-blind randomized controlled phase 2/3 trial of AZD1222 (ChAdOx1 nCoV-19) in healthy adults. Trial participant PBMC samples were collected at day 0 and day 28 after the second dose for TCRbeta chain sequencing. The CDR3 regions of human TCRbeta chains were analyzed by immunosequencing. In the source study's methods: TCRs in the repertoires were compared against a reference library of SARS-CoV-2-specific TCRs that had been generated with the MIRA antigen-specificity platform. Breadth meant the fraction of unique TCRs that were SARS-CoV-2-associated, whereas depth meant the fraction of total T cells that were SARS-CoV-2-associated. Each spike-specific TCR was assigned to its reactive spike region and to a CD4 or CD8 class using the MIRA data. Log10-transformed breadth and depth values were compared by one-way ANOVA with Sidak's multiple comparisons tests. TCRdb stores this immuneACCESS table with in-frame sequences only. Part of the clones is absent; in the studies checked, under half of the shortfall reflects unresolved V genes, and no reason is known for the rest. V and J calls and clone size follow that table, whereas D and trimming were derived from the DNA. Counted in this sample were almost 80,000 clones; roughly 87% of them appeared once. Roughly 24% of the sample goes to the ten largest clones.

The receptor was isolated from an adult in good health. The chain couples TRBV19 to TRBJ2-5, with TRBD1 identical over 7 junction bases. This specimen consisted of peripheral blood, obtained on day 0 of AZD1222 vaccination. This receptor has the CDR3 CASNRDSYQETQYF. The DNA sequence is as follows: TGTGCCTCAAATCGGGACAGTTACCAAGAGACCCAGTACTTC. With the portions outside the CDR3 filled from the reference TRBV19 and TRBJ2-5 genes, the complete variable region becomes DGGITQSPKYLFRKEGQNVTLSCEQNLNHDAMYWYRQDPGQGLRLIYYSQIVNDFQKGDIAEGYSVSREKKESFPLTVTSAQKNPTAFYLCASNRDSYQETQYFGPGTRLLVL.